Sequencing of this T cell receptor (beta chain) was carried out in a study of shared clonotypes between healthy human individuals. Study-wide results and caveats: Genetic and exposure-history diversity was limited by the few donors.

A note on this clone: Its antigen is not identified. The same CDR3 can be traced to other DNA sequences in this sample.

TCRdb's table, derived via immunoSEQ multiplex PCR, lists solely in-frame clones and lacks some. The table records 490,000 or so clones, around 78% of them present only once. About 83 million PBMCs served as the genomic DNA source for unsorted samples. Germline V gene data show CDR1 as KGHSH and CDR2 as LQKENI. The CDR3 loop spans 16 amino acids. Trimming removed 1 base from V and 4 bases from J; junction bases left unmatched: 3. This chain joins TRBV18 and TRBJ2-1, with TRBD2 matching 11 bases. Sequenced material: PBMCs. The sequence was obtained from a middle-aged woman in good health. Some clones in this sample may be carry-over from other donors' samples. This CDR3 reads CASSPQLAGVYNEQFF. The CDR3 coding sequence is TGTGCCAGCTCACCACAACTAGCGGGAGTATACAATGAGCAGTTCTTC.